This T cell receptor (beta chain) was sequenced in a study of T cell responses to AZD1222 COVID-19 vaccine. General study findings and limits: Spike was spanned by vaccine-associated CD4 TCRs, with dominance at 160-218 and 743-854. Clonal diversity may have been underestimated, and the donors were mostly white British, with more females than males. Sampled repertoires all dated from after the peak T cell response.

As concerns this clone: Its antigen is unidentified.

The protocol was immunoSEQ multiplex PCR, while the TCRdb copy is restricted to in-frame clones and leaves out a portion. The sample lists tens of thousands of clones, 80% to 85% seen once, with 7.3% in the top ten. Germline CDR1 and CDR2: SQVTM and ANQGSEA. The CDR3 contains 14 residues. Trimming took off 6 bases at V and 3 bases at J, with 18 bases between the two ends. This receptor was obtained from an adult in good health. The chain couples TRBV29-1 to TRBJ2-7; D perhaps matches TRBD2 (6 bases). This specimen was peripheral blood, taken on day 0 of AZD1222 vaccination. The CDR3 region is CSVEGRQRIYEQYF. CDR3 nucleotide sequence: TGCAGCGTGGAGGGCCGACAGAGGATCTACGAGCAGTACTTC.